The rows below give T cell receptor beta chains drawn from one sample of a study of blood T cell repertoires in COVID-19. TCRdb's table, derived via immunoSEQ multiplex PCR, lists solely in-frame clones and lacks some. The profile shows a few hundred thousand clones, around 87% of them singletons. The sample comprised peripheral blood. All receptors come from a woman in her 50s with acute or convalescent COVID-19. Both conserved end residues are part of each CDR3. Each record gives: D gene, V gene, clone size, J gene, CDR3 protein, CDR3 DNA. The D gene is left open where the match is weak. Size tells how often a clone was seen (once, few, many) or the class of an expanded clone, and some rows leave it out.

D gene: -
V gene: TRBV24-1
clone size: -
J gene: TRBJ1-5
CDR3 protein: CATSDKYEAQPQHF
CDR3 DNA: TGTGCCACCAGTGATAAGTACGAGGCTCAGCCCCAGCATTTT

D gene: -
V gene: TRBV27
clone size: once
J gene: TRBJ2-7
CDR3 protein: CASSPGQKGYEQYF
CDR3 DNA: TGTGCCAGCAGTCCAGGACAGAAGGGCTACGAGCAGTACTTC

D gene: TRBD2
V gene: TRBV3-1/TRBV3-2
clone size: -
J gene: TRBJ2-1
CDR3 protein: CASSQKFRGTSGSPTTYNEQFF
CDR3 DNA: TGTGCCAGCAGCCAAAAATTCCGGGGGACTAGCGGGAGTCCCACGACCTACAATGAGCAGTTCTTC

D gene: TRBD2
V gene: TRBV19
clone size: -
J gene: TRBJ2-1
CDR3 protein: CASSIEGVAGLLPLNEQFF
CDR3 DNA: TGTGCCAGTAGTATAGAGGGGGTAGCGGGCTTACTTCCCCTCAATGAGCAGTTCTTC

D gene: -
V gene: TRBV28
clone size: -
J gene: TRBJ1-5
CDR3 protein: CASTLGGDSNQPQHF
CDR3 DNA: TGTGCCAGCACCCTCGGAGGGGACAGCAATCAGCCCCAGCATTTT

D gene: TRBD1
V gene: TRBV25-1
clone size: -
J gene: TRBJ1-1
CDR3 protein: CASSASTGWNTEAFF
CDR3 DNA: TGTGCCAGCAGTGCCTCGACAGGGTGGAACACTGAAGCTTTCTTT

D gene: -
V gene: TRBV27
clone size: -
J gene: TRBJ2-1
CDR3 protein: CASSTKGSPYNEQFF
CDR3 DNA: TGTGCCAGCAGTACAAAAGGGAGCCCTTACAATGAGCAGTTCTTC

D gene: TRBD1
V gene: TRBV19
clone size: -
J gene: TRBJ1-5
CDR3 protein: CASSRSPRQGSNQPQHF
CDR3 DNA: TGTGCCAGTAGCCGATCCCCGAGACAGGGAAGCAATCAGCCCCAGCATTTT

D gene: -
V gene: TRBV28
clone size: -
J gene: TRBJ2-5
CDR3 protein: CATDPQATTRETQYF
CDR3 DNA: TGTGCCACCGACCCCCAGGCGACTACCCGAGAGACCCAGTACTTC

D gene: -
V gene: TRBV24-1
clone size: -
J gene: TRBJ2-3
CDR3 protein: CATSDFTGLSTDTQYF
CDR3 DNA: TGTGCCACCAGTGATTTTACAGGGCTTAGCACAGATACGCAGTATTTT

D gene: -
V gene: TRBV20-1
clone size: -
J gene: TRBJ2-7
CDR3 protein: CSASRQGRYEQYF
CDR3 DNA: TGCAGTGCTAGTAGGCAGGGCCGTTACGAGCAGTACTTC

D gene: TRBD1
V gene: TRBV7-8
clone size: -
J gene: TRBJ2-7
CDR3 protein: CASSRSRQGASYEQYF
CDR3 DNA: TGTGCCAGCAGTAGGTCAAGACAGGGGGCGTCCTACGAGCAGTACTTC

D gene: -
V gene: TRBV6-2/TRBV6-3
clone size: -
J gene: TRBJ1-5
CDR3 protein: CASSINRRGSNQPQHF
CDR3 DNA: TGTGCCAGCAGTATCAACCGCAGGGGCAGCAATCAGCCCCAGCATTTT

D gene: TRBD2
V gene: TRBV6-2/TRBV6-3
clone size: -
J gene: TRBJ2-7
CDR3 protein: CASSDPTSGPHSYEQYF
CDR3 DNA: TGTGCCAGCAGTGATCCAACTAGCGGGCCCCACTCCTACGAGCAGTACTTC

D gene: -
V gene: TRBV28
clone size: -
J gene: TRBJ2-6
CDR3 protein: CASLDGSSGANVLTF
CDR3 DNA: TGTGCCAGCTTGGACGGGAGCTCTGGGGCCAACGTCCTGACTTTC

D gene: TRBD2
V gene: TRBV4-2
clone size: once
J gene: TRBJ2-7
CDR3 protein: CASSQGLADPYEQYF
CDR3 DNA: TGTGCCAGCAGCCAAGGACTAGCGGACCCCTACGAGCAGTACTTC

D gene: TRBD1
V gene: TRBV30
clone size: -
J gene: TRBJ1-1
CDR3 protein: CAWSGRTGGRANTEAFF
CDR3 DNA: TGTGCCTGGAGTGGACGGACAGGGGGCAGGGCGAACACTGAAGCTTTCTTT

D gene: -
V gene: TRBV21-1
clone size: once
J gene: TRBJ2-3
CDR3 protein: CASSKSPRDRGRTDTQYF
CDR3 DNA: TGTGCCAGCAGCAAATCCCCGCGTGACAGGGGGCGGACAGATACGCAGTATTTT

D gene: TRBD2
V gene: TRBV7-9
clone size: -
J gene: TRBJ2-3
CDR3 protein: CASSKTSGREGDTQYF
CDR3 DNA: TGTGCCAGCAGCAAGACTAGCGGGAGGGAGGGAGATACGCAGTATTTT

D gene: TRBD2
V gene: TRBV27
clone size: few
J gene: TRBJ2-2
CDR3 protein: CASSPPSGATTGELFF
CDR3 DNA: TGTGCCAGCAGTCCGCCTAGCGGGGCAACCACCGGGGAGCTGTTTTTT

D gene: TRBD1
V gene: TRBV7-2
clone size: few
J gene: TRBJ1-2
CDR3 protein: CASSFNDRGRGYTF
CDR3 DNA: TGTGCCAGCAGCTTTAATGACAGGGGGAGGGGCTACACCTTC

D gene: TRBD1
V gene: TRBV19
clone size: -
J gene: TRBJ2-2
CDR3 protein: CASRRDRDTGELFF
CDR3 DNA: TGTGCCAGCCGCCGGGACAGGGACACCGGGGAGCTGTTTTTT

D gene: TRBD1
V gene: TRBV19
clone size: -
J gene: TRBJ2-3
CDR3 protein: CASTRTGGTDTQYF
CDR3 DNA: TGTGCCAGTACTCGGACAGGGGGCACAGATACGCAGTATTTT

D gene: -
V gene: TRBV2
clone size: -
J gene: TRBJ2-5
CDR3 protein: CASSATRVETQYF
CDR3 DNA: TGTGCCAGCAGTGCAACCCGGGTGGAGACCCAGTACTTC

D gene: -
V gene: TRBV6-4
clone size: -
J gene: TRBJ2-1
CDR3 protein: CASRPASSYNEQFF
CDR3 DNA: TGTGCCAGCAGACCAGCTAGCTCCTACAATGAGCAGTTCTTC

D gene: -
V gene: TRBV27
clone size: once
J gene: TRBJ1-6
CDR3 protein: CASSLGSGAHSPLHF
CDR3 DNA: TGTGCCAGCAGTTTAGGGTCAGGGGCCCATTCACCCCTCCACTTT

D gene: TRBD1
V gene: TRBV4-2
clone size: -
J gene: TRBJ2-2
CDR3 protein: CASSPTWDRNTGELFF
CDR3 DNA: TGTGCCAGCAGCCCCACCTGGGACAGGAACACCGGGGAGCTGTTTTTT

D gene: TRBD1
V gene: TRBV2
clone size: few
J gene: TRBJ1-1
CDR3 protein: CASRDSLNTEAFF
CDR3 DNA: TGTGCCAGCCGGGACAGTCTGAACACTGAAGCTTTCTTT

D gene: TRBD1
V gene: TRBV2
clone size: -
J gene: TRBJ2-1
CDR3 protein: CASSEVHRGNEQFF
CDR3 DNA: TGTGCCAGCAGTGAAGTTCACAGGGGGAATGAGCAGTTCTTC

D gene: -
V gene: TRBV6-1
clone size: few
J gene: TRBJ1-4
CDR3 protein: CASSERGYQDEKLFF
CDR3 DNA: TGTGCCAGCAGTGAGAGGGGGTATCAGGATGAAAAACTGTTTTTT

D gene: -
V gene: TRBV10-3
clone size: -
J gene: TRBJ1-1
CDR3 protein: CAIAQGSTEAFF
CDR3 DNA: TGTGCCATAGCACAGGGAAGCACTGAAGCTTTCTTT

D gene: TRBD2
V gene: TRBV7-9
clone size: -
J gene: TRBJ2-3
CDR3 protein: CASLLAGGILLLDTQYF
CDR3 DNA: TGTGCCAGCCTACTAGCGGGAGGCATTTTGTTGTTGGATACGCAGTATTTT

D gene: -
V gene: TRBV7-2
clone size: -
J gene: TRBJ1-2
CDR3 protein: CASSLEDIVYGYTF
CDR3 DNA: TGTGCCAGCAGCTTAGAGGACATTGTCTATGGCTACACCTTC

D gene: TRBD1
V gene: TRBV6-6
clone size: -
J gene: TRBJ1-2
CDR3 protein: CASSQGQAYGYTF
CDR3 DNA: TGTGCCAGCAGTCAAGGACAGGCTTATGGCTACACCTTC

D gene: -
V gene: TRBV2
clone size: -
J gene: TRBJ1-5
CDR3 protein: CASSGGLTRGANQPQHF
CDR3 DNA: TGTGCCAGCAGTGGGGGTCTGACGCGGGGTGCAAATCAGCCCCAGCATTTT

D gene: -
V gene: TRBV27
clone size: -
J gene: TRBJ2-3
CDR3 protein: CASTSGASTDTQYF
CDR3 DNA: TGTGCCAGCACGAGCGGAGCTAGCACAGATACGCAGTATTTT

D gene: -
V gene: TRBV7-6
clone size: -
J gene: TRBJ2-1
CDR3 protein: CASSLVRENEQFF
CDR3 DNA: TGTGCCAGCAGCTTAGTACGAGAAAATGAGCAGTTCTTC

D gene: -
V gene: TRBV12-5
clone size: -
J gene: TRBJ1-2
CDR3 protein: CASGHLGATYGYTF
CDR3 DNA: TGTGCTAGTGGTCATTTGGGGGCTACCTATGGCTACACCTTC

D gene: TRBD1
V gene: TRBV7-8
clone size: -
J gene: TRBJ2-5
CDR3 protein: CASSFRTGHETQYF
CDR3 DNA: TGTGCCAGCAGCTTCCGGACAGGTCATGAGACCCAGTACTTC

D gene: TRBD1
V gene: TRBV7-9
clone size: -
J gene: TRBJ1-6
CDR3 protein: CASSLTGDGSPLHF
CDR3 DNA: TGTGCCAGCAGCTTGACAGGGGATGGTTCACCCCTCCACTTT

D gene: -
V gene: TRBV15
clone size: -
J gene: TRBJ1-2
CDR3 protein: CATSRQGAPAGYTF
CDR3 DNA: TGTGCCACCAGCAGACAGGGTGCCCCCGCTGGCTACACCTTC

D gene: TRBD1
V gene: TRBV7-2
clone size: -
J gene: TRBJ2-4
CDR3 protein: CASSSGQKNIQYF
CDR3 DNA: TGTGCCAGCAGCTCGGGACAGAAAAACATTCAGTACTTC

D gene: TRBD2
V gene: TRBV7-6
clone size: -
J gene: TRBJ2-5
CDR3 protein: CASSLRGGGAGTQYF
CDR3 DNA: TGTGCCAGCAGCCTTAGAGGCGGGGGTGCGGGGACCCAGTACTTC

D gene: TRBD2
V gene: TRBV4-2
clone size: -
J gene: TRBJ2-1
CDR3 protein: CASSQVGAGVFYEQFF
CDR3 DNA: TGTGCCAGCAGCCAAGTAGGAGCGGGAGTATTCTATGAGCAGTTCTTC

D gene: TRBD2
V gene: TRBV7-2
clone size: -
J gene: TRBJ2-7
CDR3 protein: CASSSPGLGLYEQYF
CDR3 DNA: TGTGCCAGCAGCTCTCCGGGACTAGGCCTCTACGAGCAGTACTTC

D gene: TRBD2
V gene: TRBV6-6
clone size: -
J gene: TRBJ2-3
CDR3 protein: CASSYYSSGTDTQYF
CDR3 DNA: TGTGCCAGCAGTTATTACTCTAGCGGAACAGATACGCAGTATTTT

D gene: -
V gene: TRBV13
clone size: -
J gene: TRBJ1-5
CDR3 protein: CASSFLGGNQPQHF
CDR3 DNA: TGTGCCAGCAGCTTTTTAGGGGGAAATCAGCCCCAGCATTTT

D gene: -
V gene: TRBV28
clone size: -
J gene: TRBJ1-1
CDR3 protein: CASRMIRGNTEAFF
CDR3 DNA: TGTGCCAGCAGGATGATCAGGGGAAACACTGAAGCTTTCTTT

D gene: TRBD2
V gene: TRBV28
clone size: -
J gene: TRBJ2-7
CDR3 protein: CASSLIAGGPGGEQYF
CDR3 DNA: TGTGCCAGCAGTTTAATAGCGGGAGGGCCTGGTGGCGAGCAGTACTTC

D gene: TRBD1
V gene: TRBV12-3/TRBV12-4
clone size: -
J gene: TRBJ2-7
CDR3 protein: CASRRTGIYEQYF
CDR3 DNA: TGTGCCAGCAGGAGGACAGGGATCTACGAGCAGTACTTC

D gene: -
V gene: TRBV11-2
clone size: -
J gene: TRBJ2-1
CDR3 protein: CALTDGAARSYNEQFF
CDR3 DNA: TGTGCCCTTACAGATGGGGCGGCCCGCTCCTACAATGAGCAGTTCTTC

D gene: -
V gene: TRBV5-1
clone size: -
J gene: TRBJ2-7
CDR3 protein: CASSLAQGSYEQYF
CDR3 DNA: TGCGCCAGCAGCTTGGCCCAGGGGTCCTACGAGCAGTACTTC

D gene: -
V gene: TRBV28
clone size: -
J gene: TRBJ2-7
CDR3 protein: CASSLPGLIGGQYF
CDR3 DNA: TGTGCCAGCAGTCTTCCGGGACTGATTGGCGGGCAGTACTTC

D gene: -
V gene: TRBV9
clone size: once
J gene: TRBJ2-7
CDR3 protein: CASSGSPQFREQYF
CDR3 DNA: TGTGCCAGCAGCGGGAGCCCCCAGTTCCGCGAGCAGTACTTC

D gene: TRBD1
V gene: TRBV6-5
clone size: -
J gene: TRBJ1-6
CDR3 protein: CASTTGDSYSPLHF
CDR3 DNA: TGTGCCAGCACCACGGGGGACAGTTATTCACCCCTCCACTTT